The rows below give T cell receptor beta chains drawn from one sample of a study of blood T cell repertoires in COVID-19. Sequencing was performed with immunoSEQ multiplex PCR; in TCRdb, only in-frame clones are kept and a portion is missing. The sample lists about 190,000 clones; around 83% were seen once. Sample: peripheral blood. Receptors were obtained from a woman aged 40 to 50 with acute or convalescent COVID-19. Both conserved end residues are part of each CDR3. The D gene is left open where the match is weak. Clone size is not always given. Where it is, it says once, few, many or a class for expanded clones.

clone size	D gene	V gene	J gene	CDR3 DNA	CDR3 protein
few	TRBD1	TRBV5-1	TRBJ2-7	TGCGCCAGCAGCTTGGACCCGACAGGGGTCTACGAGCAGTACTTC	CASSLDPTGVYEQYF
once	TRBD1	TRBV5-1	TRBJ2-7	TGCGCCAGCAGCGTGACAGGGGACTCTTCCTACGAGCAGTACTTC	CASSVTGDSSYEQYF
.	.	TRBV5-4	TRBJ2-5	TGTGCCAGCAGCCACCGACGGGATGGCCCGGAGACCCAGTACTTC	CASSHRRDGPETQYF
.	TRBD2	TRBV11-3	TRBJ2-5	TGTGCCAGCAGCTTAGGCGCTTGGAGAGCGGGGGAGGGAGAGACCCAGTACTTC	CASSLGAWRAGEGETQYF
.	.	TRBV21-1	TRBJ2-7	TGTGCCAGCAGAACATTCCCCCCCTCCGGGACTAGCGAGTCCTACGAGCAGTACTTC	CASRTFPPSGTSESYEQYF
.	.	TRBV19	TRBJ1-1	TGTGCCAGTAGTCTGCCGGTACGGGGGAACACTGAAGCTTTCTTT	CASSLPVRGNTEAFF
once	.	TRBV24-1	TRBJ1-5	TGTGCCACCAGTGACGCTACGGACAGTCGAGGAACCCAGCATTTT	CATSDATDSRGTQHF
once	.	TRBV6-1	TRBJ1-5	TGTGCCAGCAGTGAAAGAGGGGGGGGTAGCAATCAGCCCCAGCATTTT	CASSERGGGSNQPQHF
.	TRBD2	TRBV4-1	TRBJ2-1	TGCGCCAGCAGCCAAGTCGAAGGTAGCGGGAGCTCCTACAATGAGCAGTTCTTC	CASSQVEGSGSSYNEQFF
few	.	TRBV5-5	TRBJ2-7	TGTGCCAGCAGCTTGGTCCAGGGGACGGGAGAGCAGTACTTC	CASSLVQGTGEQYF
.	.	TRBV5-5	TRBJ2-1	TGTGCCAGCAGCTTAAAGCTGGTGTGGGACAAAAACAATGAGCAGTTCTTC	CASSLKLVWDKNNEQFF
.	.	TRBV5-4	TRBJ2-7	TGTGCCAGCAGCTTGGGGACAGCCGTCTACGAGCAGTACTTC	CASSLGTAVYEQYF
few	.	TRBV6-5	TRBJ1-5	TGTGCCAGCGCGGCGCCCAATCAGCCCCAGCATTTT	CASAAPNQPQHF
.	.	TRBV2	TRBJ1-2	TGTGCCAGCAATTTTGGTACAGGGTACAGCTATGGCTACACCTTC	CASNFGTGYSYGYTF
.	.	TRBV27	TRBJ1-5	TGTGCCAGCAGTTTGAACTTCAATCAGCCCCAGCATTTT	CASSLNFNQPQHF
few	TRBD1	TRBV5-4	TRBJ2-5	TGTGCCAGCAGCCCAACAGACAGGGGCAATCGGGAGACCCAGTACTTC	CASSPTDRGNRETQYF
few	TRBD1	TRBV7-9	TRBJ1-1	TGTGCCAGCAGCTCGGGACAGGGGAGAGGGAACACTGAAGCTTTCTTT	CASSSGQGRGNTEAFF
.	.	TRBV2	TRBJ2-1	TGTGCCAGCAGTGTCATTAGCCAGAATGAGCAGTTCTTC	CASSVISQNEQFF
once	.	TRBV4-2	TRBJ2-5	TGTGCCAGCAGCCAAGATCTTCGGAGGGGGGGGGAGACCCAGTACTTC	CASSQDLRRGGETQYF
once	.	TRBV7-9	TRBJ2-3	TGTGCCAGCAGCTTAGACTCGAATACGCAGTATTTT	CASSLDSNTQYF
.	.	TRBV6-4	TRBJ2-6	TGTGCCAGCAGTGACTCGAGAGGGTCTGGGGCCAACGTCCTGACTTTC	CASSDSRGSGANVLTF
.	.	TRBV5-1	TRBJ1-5	TGCGCCAGCAGCTGGGCCCCGGGGTCTGGCTTGCCCCAGCATTTT	CASSWAPGSGLPQHF
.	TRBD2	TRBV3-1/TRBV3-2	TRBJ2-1	TGTGCCAGCAGCTCTCATAGCGGGGTCTCCTACAATGAGCAGTTCTTC	CASSSHSGVSYNEQFF
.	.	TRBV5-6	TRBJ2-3	TGTGCCAGCAGAGCGGCCTCCGGGGCAGATACGCAGTATTTT	CASRAASGADTQYF
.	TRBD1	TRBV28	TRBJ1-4	TGTGCCAGCAGTTTACGCCCGGGACAGGGACAAGAAAAACTGTTTTTT	CASSLRPGQGQEKLFF
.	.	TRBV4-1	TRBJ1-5	TGCGCCAGCAGCCAAACGGGAGAGTGGGCGAATCAGCCCCAGCATTTT	CASSQTGEWANQPQHF
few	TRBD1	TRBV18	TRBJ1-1	TGTGCCAGCTCACCAAGGACAGGGGGCACTGAAGCTTTCTTT	CASSPRTGGTEAFF
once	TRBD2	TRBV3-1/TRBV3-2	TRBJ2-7	TGTGCCAGCAGCCAGATTAGCGGGGCCTACGAGCAGTACTTC	CASSQISGAYEQYF
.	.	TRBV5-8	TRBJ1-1	TGTGCCAGCAGCGGCAGGGAGGTTGAAGCTTTCTTT	CASSGREVEAFF
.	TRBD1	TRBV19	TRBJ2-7	TGTGCCAGTAGTCAGGGGGTTGGCGAGCAGTACTTC	CASSQGVGEQYF
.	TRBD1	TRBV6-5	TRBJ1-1	TGTGCCAGCAGGCACAGGGGAGCGAACACTGAAGCTTTCTTT	CASRHRGANTEAFF
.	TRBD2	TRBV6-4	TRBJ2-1	TGTGCCAGCAGTGAAGCGGGGGGGTTTAATGAGCAGTTCTTC	CASSEAGGFNEQFF
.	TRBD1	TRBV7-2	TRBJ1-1	TGTGCCAGCAGCTTCTCAGGGGGCGGTACTGAAGCTTTCTTT	CASSFSGGGTEAFF
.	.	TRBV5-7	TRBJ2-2	TGTGCCAGCAGCTTGGAATCGGACAGTACGAACACCGGGGAGCTGTTTTTT	CASSLESDSTNTGELFF
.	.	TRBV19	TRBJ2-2	TGTGCCAGTAGAGTCACAGGGCACACCGGGGAGCTGTTTTTT	CASRVTGHTGELFF
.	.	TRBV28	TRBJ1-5	TGTGCCAGCAGTTTCGAGGATAGCAATCAGCCCCAGCATTTT	CASSFEDSNQPQHF
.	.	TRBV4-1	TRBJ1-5	TGCGCCAGCAGCCAAGATACGGCAGGTTATAGCAATCAGCCCCAGCATTTT	CASSQDTAGYSNQPQHF
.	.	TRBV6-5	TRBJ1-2	TGTGCCAGCAGTTACTCACCACAGGGAGGGTACACCTTC	CASSYSPQGGYTF
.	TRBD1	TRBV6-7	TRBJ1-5	TGTGCCAGCAGTTACTCTTCTTTTAGGTCCGCCGGGACAGGCATTAATAGCAATCAGCCCCAGCATTTT	CASSYSSFRSAGTGINSNQPQHF
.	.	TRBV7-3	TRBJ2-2	TGTGCCAGCAGCTCCAGGCGTGGCGGGGAGCTGTTTTTT	CASSSRRGGELFF
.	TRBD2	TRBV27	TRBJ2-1	TGTGCCAGCGGCCCGTTGAGGTGGCGGGAGGCCGGTTCCCCCTCCTACAATGAGCAGTTCTTC	CASGPLRWREAGSPSYNEQFF
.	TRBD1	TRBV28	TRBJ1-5	TGTGCCAGTTACAGGGGAAATGGGAATCAGCCCCAGCATTTT	CASYRGNGNQPQHF